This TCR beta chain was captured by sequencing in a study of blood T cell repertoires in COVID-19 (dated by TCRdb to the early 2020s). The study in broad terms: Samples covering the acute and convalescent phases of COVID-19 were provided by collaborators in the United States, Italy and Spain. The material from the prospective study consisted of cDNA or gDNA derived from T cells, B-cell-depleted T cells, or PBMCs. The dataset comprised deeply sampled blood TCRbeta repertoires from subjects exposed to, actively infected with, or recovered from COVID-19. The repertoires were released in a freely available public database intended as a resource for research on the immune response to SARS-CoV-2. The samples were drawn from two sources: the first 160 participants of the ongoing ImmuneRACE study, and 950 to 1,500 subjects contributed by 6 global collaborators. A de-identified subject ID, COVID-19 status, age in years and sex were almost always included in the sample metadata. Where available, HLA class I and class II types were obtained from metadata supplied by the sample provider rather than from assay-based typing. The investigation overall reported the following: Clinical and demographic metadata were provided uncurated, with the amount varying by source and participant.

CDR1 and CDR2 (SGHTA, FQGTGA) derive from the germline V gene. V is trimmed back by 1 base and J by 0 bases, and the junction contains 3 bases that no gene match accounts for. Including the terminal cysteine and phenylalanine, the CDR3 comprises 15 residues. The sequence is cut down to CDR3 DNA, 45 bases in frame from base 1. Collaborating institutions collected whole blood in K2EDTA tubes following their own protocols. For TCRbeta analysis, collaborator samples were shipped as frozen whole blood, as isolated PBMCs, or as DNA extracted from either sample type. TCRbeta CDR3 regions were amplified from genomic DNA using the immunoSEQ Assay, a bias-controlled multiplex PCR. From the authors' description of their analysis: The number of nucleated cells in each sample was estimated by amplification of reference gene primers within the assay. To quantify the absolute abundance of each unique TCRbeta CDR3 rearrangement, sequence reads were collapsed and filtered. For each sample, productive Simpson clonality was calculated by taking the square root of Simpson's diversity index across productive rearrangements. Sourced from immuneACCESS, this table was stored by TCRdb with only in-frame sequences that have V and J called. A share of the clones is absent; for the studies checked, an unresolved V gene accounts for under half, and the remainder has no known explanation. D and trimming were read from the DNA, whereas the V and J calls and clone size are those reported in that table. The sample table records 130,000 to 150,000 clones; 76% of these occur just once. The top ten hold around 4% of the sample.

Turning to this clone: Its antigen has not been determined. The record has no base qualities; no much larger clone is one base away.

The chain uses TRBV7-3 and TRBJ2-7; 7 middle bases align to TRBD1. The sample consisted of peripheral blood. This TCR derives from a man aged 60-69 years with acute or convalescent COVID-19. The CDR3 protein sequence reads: CASSLMPGGSYEQYF. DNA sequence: TGTGCCAGCAGCTTAATGCCAGGGGGCTCCTACGAGCAGTACTTC.